This TCR beta chain was sequenced during a study of monozygotic twins with inflammatory bowel disease. Broader study findings: Researchers report that IBD patients shared fewer clonotypes with others than healthy twins, especially amid disease activity. Possibly reflecting limited power, no difference in repertoire similarity was found between concordant and discordant twins. Any single strong signal or clonotype tied to IBD lacked support.

This CDR3 region has 12 residues. Germline assignment: CDR1 DFQATT and CDR2 SNEGSKA (reference sequence). Regarding this clonotype: Its cognate antigen is unknown.

For each CDR3 protein, TCRdb gives one entry from its re-call of the 5' RACE reads, without DNA. The repertoire shows roughly 160,000 distinct CDR3 sequences; the top ten hold around 2.4%. Whole-blood RNA isolation (total RNA) proceeded without T cell sorting. The receptor's source is a human donor with ulcerative colitis or Crohn's disease, or a healthy co-twin of an affected twin (not recorded which). The chain recombines TRBV20-1 with TRBJ2-3; the D gene TCRdb calls, TRBD1, cannot be checked with no DNA. The sequenced material came from blood. The CDR3: CSAGATWGWQYF.